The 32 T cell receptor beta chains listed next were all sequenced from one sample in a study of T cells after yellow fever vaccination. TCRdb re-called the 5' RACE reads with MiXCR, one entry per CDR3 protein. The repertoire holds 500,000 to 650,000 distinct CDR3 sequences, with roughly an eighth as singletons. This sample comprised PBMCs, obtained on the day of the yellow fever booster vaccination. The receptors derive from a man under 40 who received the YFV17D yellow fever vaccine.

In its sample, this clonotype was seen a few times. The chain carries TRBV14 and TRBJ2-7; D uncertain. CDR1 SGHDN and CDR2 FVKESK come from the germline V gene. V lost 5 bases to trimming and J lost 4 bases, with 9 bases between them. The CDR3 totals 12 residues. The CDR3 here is CASSVVGYEQYF. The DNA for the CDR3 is TGTGCCAGCAGCGTCGTTGGGTACGAGCAGTACTTC.

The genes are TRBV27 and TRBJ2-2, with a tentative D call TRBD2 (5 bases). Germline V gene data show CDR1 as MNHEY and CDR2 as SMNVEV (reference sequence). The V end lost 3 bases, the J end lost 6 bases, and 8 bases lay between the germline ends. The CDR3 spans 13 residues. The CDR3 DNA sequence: TGTGCCAGCAGTTTCTGGGGAGCCGGGGAGCTGTTTTTT. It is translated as CASSFWGAGELFF.

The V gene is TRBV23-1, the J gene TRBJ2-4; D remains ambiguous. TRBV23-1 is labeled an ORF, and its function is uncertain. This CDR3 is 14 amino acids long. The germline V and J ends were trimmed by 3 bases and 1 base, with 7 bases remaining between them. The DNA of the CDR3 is TGCGCCAGCAGTCACACCCGTGCCAAAAACATTCAGTACTTC. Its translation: CASSHTRAKNIQYF.

Written as DNA, the CDR3 is TGCGCCAGCAGCCAAGGTCCAGGGTCAACTAATGAAAAACTGTTTTTT. This codes for CASSQGPGSTNEKLFF. V and J are TRBV4-1 and TRBJ1-4; perhaps TRBD1 as D (5 bases). Trimming shortened V by 1 base and J by 0 bases, and 9 bases separated the two germline ends. CDR1 MGHRA and CDR2 YSYEKL come from the germline V gene. The CDR3 has 16 amino acids.

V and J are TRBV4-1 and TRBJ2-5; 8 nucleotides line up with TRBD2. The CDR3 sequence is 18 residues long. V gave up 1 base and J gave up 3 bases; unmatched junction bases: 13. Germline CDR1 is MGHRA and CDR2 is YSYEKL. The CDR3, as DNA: TGCGCCAGCAGCCAAGTCACGATGACTAGCGCGAAAAAAGAGACCCAGTACTTC. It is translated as CASSQVTMTSAKKETQYF.

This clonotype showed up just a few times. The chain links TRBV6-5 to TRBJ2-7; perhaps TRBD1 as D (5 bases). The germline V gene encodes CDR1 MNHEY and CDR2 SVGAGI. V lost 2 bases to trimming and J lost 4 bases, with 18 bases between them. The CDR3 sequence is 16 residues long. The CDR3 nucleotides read TGTGCCAGCAGTTACGCGGCGCCAGGGAATTTTTACGAGCAGTACTTC. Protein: CASSYAAPGNFYEQYF.

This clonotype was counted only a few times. This CDR3 reads CASSPGRGQYEQYF. The DNA for the CDR3 is TGTGCCAGCAGCCCTGGCAGGGGACAGTACGAGCAGTACTTC. This chain uses TRBV28 with TRBJ2-7; the match to TRBD1 covers 7 bases. With V trimmed by 6 bases and J by 4 bases, 9 bases remained unmatched. The CDR3 covers 14 residues. The germline gives CDR1 MDHEN, CDR2 SYDVKM.

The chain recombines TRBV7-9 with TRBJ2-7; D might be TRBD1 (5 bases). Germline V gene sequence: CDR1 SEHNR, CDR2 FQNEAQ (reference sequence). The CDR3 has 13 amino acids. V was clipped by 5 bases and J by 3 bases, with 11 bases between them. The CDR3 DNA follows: TGTGCCAGCAGCCCGATGGGGCGCTACGAGCAGTACTTC. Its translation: CASSPMGRYEQYF.

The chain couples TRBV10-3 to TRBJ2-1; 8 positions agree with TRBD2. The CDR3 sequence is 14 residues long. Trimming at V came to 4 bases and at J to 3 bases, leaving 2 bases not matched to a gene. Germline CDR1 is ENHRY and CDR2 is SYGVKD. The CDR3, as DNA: TGTGCCATCAGTGGCGGGGGGAGCTACAATGAGCAGTTCTTC. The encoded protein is CAISGGGSYNEQFF.

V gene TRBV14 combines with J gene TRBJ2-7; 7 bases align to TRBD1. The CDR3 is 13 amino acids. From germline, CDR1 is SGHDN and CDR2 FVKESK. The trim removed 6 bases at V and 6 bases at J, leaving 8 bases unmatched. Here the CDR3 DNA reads TGTGCCAGCAGTCGCTTCGGGACAGCCGAGCAGTACTTC. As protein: CASSRFGTAEQYF.

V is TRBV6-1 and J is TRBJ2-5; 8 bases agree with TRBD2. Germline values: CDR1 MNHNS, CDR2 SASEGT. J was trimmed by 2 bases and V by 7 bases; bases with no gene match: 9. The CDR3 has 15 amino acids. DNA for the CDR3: TGTGCCAGCACCTCCACTAGCGGACCACAAGAGACCCAGTACTTC. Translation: CASTSTSGPQETQYF.

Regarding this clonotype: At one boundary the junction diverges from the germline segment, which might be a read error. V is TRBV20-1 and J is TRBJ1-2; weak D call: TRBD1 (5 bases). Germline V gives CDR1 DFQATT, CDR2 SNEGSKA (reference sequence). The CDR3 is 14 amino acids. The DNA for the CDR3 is TGCAGTGCCGTAGATACCGGGACGGCGTTTGGCTCCACCTTC. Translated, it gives CSAVDTGTAFGSTF.

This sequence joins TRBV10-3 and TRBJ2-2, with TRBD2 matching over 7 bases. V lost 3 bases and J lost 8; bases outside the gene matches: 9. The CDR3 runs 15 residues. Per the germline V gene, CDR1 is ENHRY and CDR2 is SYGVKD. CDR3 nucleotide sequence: TGTGCCATCAGTGACAGCGCGGGAGTTAGTGGGGAGCTGTTTTTT. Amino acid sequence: CAISDSAGVSGELFF.

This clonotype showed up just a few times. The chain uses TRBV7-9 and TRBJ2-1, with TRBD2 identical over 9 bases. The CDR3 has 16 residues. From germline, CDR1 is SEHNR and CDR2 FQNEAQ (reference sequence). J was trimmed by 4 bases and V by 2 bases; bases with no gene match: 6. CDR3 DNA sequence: TGTGCCAGCAGCTTATCTCGACTAGCGGCTTACAATGAGCAGTTCTTC. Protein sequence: CASSLSRLAAYNEQFF.

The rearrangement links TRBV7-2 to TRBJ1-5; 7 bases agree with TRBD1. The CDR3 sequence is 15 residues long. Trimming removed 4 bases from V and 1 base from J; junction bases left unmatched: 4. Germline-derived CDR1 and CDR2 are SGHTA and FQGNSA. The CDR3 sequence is CASSSGQPSNQPQHF. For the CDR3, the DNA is TGTGCCAGCAGCTCGGGACAGCCCAGCAATCAGCCCCAGCATTTT.

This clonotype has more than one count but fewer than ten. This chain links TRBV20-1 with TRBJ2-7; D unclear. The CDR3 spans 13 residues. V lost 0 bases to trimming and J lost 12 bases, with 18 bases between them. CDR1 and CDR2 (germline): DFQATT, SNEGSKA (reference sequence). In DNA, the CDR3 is TGCAGTGCTAGAGATCGTGGAGCAGCGTCCTCGTACTTC. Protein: CSARDRGAASSYF.

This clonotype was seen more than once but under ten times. The CDR3 DNA is TGCAGTGCTCACCGGACAGGGCGGAGGAAAAGCAATCAGCCCCAGCATTTT. This translates into CSAHRTGRRKSNQPQHF. The V call is TRBV20-1, the J call TRBJ1-5; 8 positions match TRBD1. V shed 5 bases, J shed 1 base, and the junction held 13 bases outside the gene matches. The CDR3 length is 17 residues. Germline V lookup: CDR1 DFQATT, CDR2 SNEGSKA (reference sequence).

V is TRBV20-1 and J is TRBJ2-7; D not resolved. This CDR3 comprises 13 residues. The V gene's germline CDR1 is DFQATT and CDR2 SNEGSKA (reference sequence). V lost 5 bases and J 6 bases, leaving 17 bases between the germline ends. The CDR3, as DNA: TGCAGTGCTTCACTGAGTTGGGAAGGCGAGCAGTACTTC. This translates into CSASLSWEGEQYF.

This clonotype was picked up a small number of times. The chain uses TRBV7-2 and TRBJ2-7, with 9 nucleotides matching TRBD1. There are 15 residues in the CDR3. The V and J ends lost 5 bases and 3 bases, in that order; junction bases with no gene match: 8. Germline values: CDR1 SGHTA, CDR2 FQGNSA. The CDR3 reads CASSRGGTGNYEQYF. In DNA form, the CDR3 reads TGTGCCAGCAGCAGGGGCGGGACAGGGAACTACGAGCAGTACTTC.

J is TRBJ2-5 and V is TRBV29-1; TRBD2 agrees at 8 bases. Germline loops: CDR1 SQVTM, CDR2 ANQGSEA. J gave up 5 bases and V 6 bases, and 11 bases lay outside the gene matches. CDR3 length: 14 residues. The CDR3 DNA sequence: TGCAGCGTCGGAGTGGCTAGCGGGCAGGAGACCCAGTACTTC. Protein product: CSVGVASGQETQYF.

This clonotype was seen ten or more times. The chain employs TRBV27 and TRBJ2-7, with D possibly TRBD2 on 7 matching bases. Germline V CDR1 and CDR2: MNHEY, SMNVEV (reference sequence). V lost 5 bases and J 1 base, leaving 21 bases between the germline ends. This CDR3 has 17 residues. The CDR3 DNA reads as TGTGCCAGCAGTCGTAGAGGAAGTGGGGGGGCATCCTACGAGCAGTACTTC. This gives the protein CASSRRGSGGASYEQYF.

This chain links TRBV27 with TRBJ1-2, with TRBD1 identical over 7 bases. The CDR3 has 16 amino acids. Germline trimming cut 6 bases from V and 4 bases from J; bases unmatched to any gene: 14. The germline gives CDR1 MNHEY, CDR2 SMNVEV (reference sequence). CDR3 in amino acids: CASRQGPTGSPYGYTF. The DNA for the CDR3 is TGTGCCAGCAGACAGGGGCCTACAGGGTCACCCTATGGCTACACCTTC.

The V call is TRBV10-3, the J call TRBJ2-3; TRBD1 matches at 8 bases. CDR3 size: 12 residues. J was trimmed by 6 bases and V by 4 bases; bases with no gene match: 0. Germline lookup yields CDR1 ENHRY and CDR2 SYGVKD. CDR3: CAISGTGDTQYF. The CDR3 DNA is TGTGCCATCAGTGGGACAGGGGATACGCAGTATTTT.

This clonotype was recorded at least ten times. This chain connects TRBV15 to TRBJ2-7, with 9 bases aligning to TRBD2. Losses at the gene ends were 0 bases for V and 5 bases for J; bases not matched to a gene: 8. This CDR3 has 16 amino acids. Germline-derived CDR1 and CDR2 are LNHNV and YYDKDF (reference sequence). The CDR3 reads CATSREREGLRNEQYF. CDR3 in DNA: TGTGCCACCAGCAGAGAGCGGGAGGGCCTTCGCAACGAGCAGTACTTC. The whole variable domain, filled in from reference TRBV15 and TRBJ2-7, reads DAMVIQNPRYQVTQFGKPVTLSCSQTLNHNVMYWYQQKSSQAPKLLFHYYDKDFNNEADTPDNFQSRRPNTSFCFLDIRSPGLGDTAMYLCATSREREGLRNEQYFGPGTRLTVT.

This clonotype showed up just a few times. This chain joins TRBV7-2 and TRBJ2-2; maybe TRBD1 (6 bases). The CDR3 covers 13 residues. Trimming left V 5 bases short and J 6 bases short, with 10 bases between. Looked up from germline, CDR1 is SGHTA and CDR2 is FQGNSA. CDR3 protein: CASSRRQAGELFF. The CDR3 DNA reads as TGTGCCAGCAGCCGACGACAGGCCGGGGAGCTGTTTTTT.

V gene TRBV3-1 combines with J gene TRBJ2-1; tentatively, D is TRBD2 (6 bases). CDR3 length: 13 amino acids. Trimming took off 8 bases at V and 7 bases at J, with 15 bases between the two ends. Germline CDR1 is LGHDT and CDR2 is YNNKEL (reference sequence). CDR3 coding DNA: TGTGCCAGCCCCGGAGGGCCTGGAAATGAGCAGTTCTTC. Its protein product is CASPGGPGNEQFF.

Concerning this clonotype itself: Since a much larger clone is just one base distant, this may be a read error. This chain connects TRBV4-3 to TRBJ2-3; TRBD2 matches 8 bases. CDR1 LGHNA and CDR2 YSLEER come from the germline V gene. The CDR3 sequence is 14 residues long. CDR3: CTSSPGGAADTQYF. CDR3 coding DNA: TGCACCAGCAGCCCCGGGGGGGCGGCAGATACGCAGTATTTT.

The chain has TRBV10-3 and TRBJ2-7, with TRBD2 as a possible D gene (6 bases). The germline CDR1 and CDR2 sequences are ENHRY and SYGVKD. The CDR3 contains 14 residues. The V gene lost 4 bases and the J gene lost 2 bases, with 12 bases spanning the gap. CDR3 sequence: CAISAYSGTYEQYF. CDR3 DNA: TGTGCCATCAGTGCTTATAGCGGTACCTACGAGCAGTACTTC.

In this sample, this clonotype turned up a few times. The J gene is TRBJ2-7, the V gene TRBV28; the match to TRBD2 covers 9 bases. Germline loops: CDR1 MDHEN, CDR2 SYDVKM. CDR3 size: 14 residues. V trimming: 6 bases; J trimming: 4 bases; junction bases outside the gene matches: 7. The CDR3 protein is CASRSAGGPYEQYF. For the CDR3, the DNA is TGTGCCAGCAGGAGTGCGGGAGGGCCTTACGAGCAGTACTTC.

CDR3 residues: CAIRDLDRRNTEAFF. CDR3 coding DNA: TGTGCCATCAGGGACCTGGACAGGAGGAACACTGAAGCTTTCTTT. The V gene is TRBV10-3, the J gene TRBJ1-1, with 7 positions matching TRBD1. The CDR3 consists of 15 residues. CDR1 is ENHRY and CDR2 is SYGVKD in the germline V gene. Trimming took 6 bases from V and 1 from J; bases not matched to a gene: 8.

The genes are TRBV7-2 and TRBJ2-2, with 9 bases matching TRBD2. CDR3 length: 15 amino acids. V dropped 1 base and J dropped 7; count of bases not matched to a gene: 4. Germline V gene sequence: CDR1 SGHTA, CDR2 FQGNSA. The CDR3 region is CASSLVASGIGELFF. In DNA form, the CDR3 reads TGTGCCAGCAGCTTAGTTGCTAGCGGGATCGGGGAGCTGTTTTTT.

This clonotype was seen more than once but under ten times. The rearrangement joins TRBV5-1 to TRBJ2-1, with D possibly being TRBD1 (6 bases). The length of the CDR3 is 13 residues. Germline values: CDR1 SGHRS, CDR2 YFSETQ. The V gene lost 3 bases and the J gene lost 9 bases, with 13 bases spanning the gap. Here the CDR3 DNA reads TGCGCCAGCAGCTCTGGGGGCACCGGTGAGCAGTTCTTC. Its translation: CASSSGGTGEQFF.